This T cell receptor beta chain was identified during a study of T cell repertoires in cytomegalovirus infection. About this clonotype: Its antigen is not identified.

The length of the CDR3 is 18 residues. V lost 5 bases and J lost 2; bases outside the gene matches: 11. Via MiXCR, TCRdb re-called the reads, giving one row per CDR3 protein. The sample contains a few hundred thousand distinct CDR3 sequences, 40% of which appear only once. This clonotype was obtained from a human donor in good health (CMV status not recorded). Some clones in this sample may be carry-over from other donors' samples. Material: cultured PBMCs, obtained from culture after CMV antigen stimulation. This chain connects TRBV12-3 or TRBV12-4 to TRBJ2-6, with 8 bases that match TRBD1. The CDR3 reads CASSHQGAAGAGANVLTF. DNA for the CDR3: TGTGCCAGCAGTCACCAGGGGGCGGCTGGGGCTGGGGCCAACGTCCTGACTTTC.